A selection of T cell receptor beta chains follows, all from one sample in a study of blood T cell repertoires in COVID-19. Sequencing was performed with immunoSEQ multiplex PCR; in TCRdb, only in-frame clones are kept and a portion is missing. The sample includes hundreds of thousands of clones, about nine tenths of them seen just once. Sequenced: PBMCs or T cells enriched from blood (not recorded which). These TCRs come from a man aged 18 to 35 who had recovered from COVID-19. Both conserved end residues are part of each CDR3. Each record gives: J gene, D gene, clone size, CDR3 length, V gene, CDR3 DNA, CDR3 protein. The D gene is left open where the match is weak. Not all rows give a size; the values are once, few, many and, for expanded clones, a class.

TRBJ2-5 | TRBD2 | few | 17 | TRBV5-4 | TGTGCCAGCAGCCCCAGCCCACAAACGGGGGGGACCGAGACCCAGTACTTC | CASSPSPQTGGTETQYF
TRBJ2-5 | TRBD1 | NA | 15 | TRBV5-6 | TGTGCCAGCAGCTTGGTGACAGGGGGCAGGGAGACCCAGTACTTC | CASSLVTGGRETQYF
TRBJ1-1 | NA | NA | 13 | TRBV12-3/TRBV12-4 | TGTGCCAGCACGCCGACAGAGAACACTGAAGCTTTCTTT | CASTPTENTEAFF
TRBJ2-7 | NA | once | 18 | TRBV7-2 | TGTGCCAGCAGCTCGAGGCTCAGTAGCGGTTCTTACTCCTACGAGCAGTACTTC | CASSSRLSSGSYSYEQYF
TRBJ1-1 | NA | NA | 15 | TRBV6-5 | TGTGCCACTAAATTACAGGGTTTAGGGGGCACTGAAGCTTTCTTT | CATKLQGLGGTEAFF
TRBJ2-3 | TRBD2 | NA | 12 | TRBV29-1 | TGCAGCGTTGAGGGACTAGCAGATACGCAGTATTTT | CSVEGLADTQYF
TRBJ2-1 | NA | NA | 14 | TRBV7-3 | TGTGCCAGCAGCCCAGGTCAAGGGCAGGGGGGGCAGTTCTTC | CASSPGQGQGGQFF
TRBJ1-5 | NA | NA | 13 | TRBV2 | TGTGCCAGCAACAGGCAGTTCAATCAGCCCCAGCATTTT | CASNRQFNQPQHF
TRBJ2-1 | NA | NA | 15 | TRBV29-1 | TGCAGCGTTGAAGAACCCGAAAGGGAGAGCAATGAGCAGTTCTTC | CSVEEPERESNEQFF
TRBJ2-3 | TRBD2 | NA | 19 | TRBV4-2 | TGTGCCAGCAGCCGAGAAAAAATTTCCGGGACTATCACTCCAGATACGCAGTATTTT | CASSREKISGTITPDTQYF
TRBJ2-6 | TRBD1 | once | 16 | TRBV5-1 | TGCGCCAGCAGGACAGGGGATAGGTCTGGGGCCAACGTCCTGACTTTC | CASRTGDRSGANVLTF
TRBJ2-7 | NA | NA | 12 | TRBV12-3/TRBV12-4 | TGTGCCAGCAGTTTAGTGAGGAACGAGCAGTACTTC | CASSLVRNEQYF
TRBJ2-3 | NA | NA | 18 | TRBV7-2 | TGTGCCAGCAGCCCAGAATCTACCGGAGATTGGGGCACAGATACGCAGTATTTT | CASSPESTGDWGTDTQYF
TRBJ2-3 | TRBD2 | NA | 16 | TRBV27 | TGTGCCAGCAGGGTCCTCGGGGGCGGGGGGCGAGATACGCAGTATTTT | CASRVLGGGGRDTQYF
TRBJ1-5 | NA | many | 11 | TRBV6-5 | TGTGCCAGCAGCTTCGGGGAGATCGGACATTTT | CASSFGEIGHF
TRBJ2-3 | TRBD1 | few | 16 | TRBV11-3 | TGTGCCAGCAGCACCGGACAGGGGGCTAACACAGATACGCAGTATTTT | CASSTGQGANTDTQYF
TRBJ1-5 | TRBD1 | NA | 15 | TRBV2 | TGTGCCAGCGCCGGGACAGGGGGCAGCAATCAGCCCCAGCATTTT | CASAGTGGSNQPQHF
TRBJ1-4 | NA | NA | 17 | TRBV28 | TGTGCCAGCAGTCGACAGTCCGAAGTTGCAACTAATGAAAAACTGTTTTTT | CASSRQSEVATNEKLFF
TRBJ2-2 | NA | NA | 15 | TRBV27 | TGTGCCAGCACCGACAGGTTCGCGAACACCGGGGAGCTGTTTTTT | CASTDRFANTGELFF
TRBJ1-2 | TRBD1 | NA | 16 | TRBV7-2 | TGTGCCAGCAACCTTAGTCCCGGGACAGGGGTCGATGGCTACACCTTC | CASNLSPGTGVDGYTF
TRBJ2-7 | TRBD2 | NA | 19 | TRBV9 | TGTGCCAGCAGCGTGGGACTAGCGGGAGGGCCCACGGCCTCCTACGAGCAGTACTTC | CASSVGLAGGPTASYEQYF
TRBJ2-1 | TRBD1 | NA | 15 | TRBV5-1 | TGCGCCAGCAGCTTCGGGACAGGGGGCTACAATGAGCAGTTCTTC | CASSFGTGGYNEQFF
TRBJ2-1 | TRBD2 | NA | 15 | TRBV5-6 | TGTGCCAGCAGCGTGCTAGCGGGGAGGGACAATGAGCAGTTCTTC | CASSVLAGRDNEQFF
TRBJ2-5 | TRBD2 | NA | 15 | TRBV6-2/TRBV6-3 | TGTGCCAGCAGTTCTCCTAGCGGCTCCCAAGAGACCCAGTACTTC | CASSSPSGSQETQYF
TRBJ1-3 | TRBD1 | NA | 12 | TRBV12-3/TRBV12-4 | TGTGCCAGCAGTGACACCGGGACAGGAAAATATTTT | CASSDTGTGKYF
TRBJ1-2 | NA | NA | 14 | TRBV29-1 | TGCAGCGTAACCGCGGGGGGGGAGAACTATGGCTACACCTTC | CSVTAGGENYGYTF
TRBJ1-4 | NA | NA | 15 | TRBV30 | TGTGCCTGGAGTTCGGCGAGGAGTATAGTTGAAAAACTGTTTTTT | CAWSSARSIVEKLFF
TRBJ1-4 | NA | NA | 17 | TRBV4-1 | TGCGCCAGCAGCCAAGGAAAGCACAGGGCAACTAATGAAAAACTGTTTTTT | CASSQGKHRATNEKLFF
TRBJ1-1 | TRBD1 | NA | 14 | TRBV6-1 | TGTGCCAGCAGTGAGATGACAGGGGACACTGAAGCTTTCTTT | CASSEMTGDTEAFF
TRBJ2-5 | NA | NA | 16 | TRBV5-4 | TGTGCCAGCCGAGGTTGGGTTCAGGAAGGGGGAGAGACCCAGTACTTC | CASRGWVQEGGETQYF
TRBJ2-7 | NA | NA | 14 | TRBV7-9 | TGTGCCAGCAGCCATAGCGGCAGCTCCTACGAGCAGTACTTC | CASSHSGSSYEQYF
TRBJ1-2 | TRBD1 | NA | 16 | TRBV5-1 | TGCGCCAGCAGCCACGGACAGGGGGCCGGATCCTATGGCTACACCTTC | CASSHGQGAGSYGYTF
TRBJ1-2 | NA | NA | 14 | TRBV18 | TGTGCCAGCTCAACGACGACAGCTAACTATGGCTACACCTTC | CASSTTTANYGYTF
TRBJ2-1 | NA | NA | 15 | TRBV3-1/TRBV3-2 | TGTGCCAGCAGCCAAGATGCAGGGTCAAGGGATGAGCAGTTCTTC | CASSQDAGSRDEQFF
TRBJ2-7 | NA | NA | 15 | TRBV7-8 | TGTGCCAGCAGCTTAGCAGGGGCTAGCGCCTACGAGCAGTACTTC | CASSLAGASAYEQYF
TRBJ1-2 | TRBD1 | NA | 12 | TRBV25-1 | TGTGCCAGAAACAGGGGGAACTATGGCTACACCTTC | CARNRGNYGYTF
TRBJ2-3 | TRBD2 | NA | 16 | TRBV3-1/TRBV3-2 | TGTGCCAGCAGCCACGCCGGGACTAGAGGCACAGATACGCAGTATTTT | CASSHAGTRGTDTQYF
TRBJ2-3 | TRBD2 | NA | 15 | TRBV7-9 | TGTGCCAGCAGGCTCGCCCTAGCGGGGTTGGATACGCAGTATTTT | CASRLALAGLDTQYF
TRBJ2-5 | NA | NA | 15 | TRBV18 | TGTGCCAGCCGTGGCGGCCGGGAGCTTCGGGAGACCCAGTACTTC | CASRGGRELRETQYF
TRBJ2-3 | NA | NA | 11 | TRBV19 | TGTGCCAGCGCGACTGCAGATACGCAGTATTTT | CASATADTQYF
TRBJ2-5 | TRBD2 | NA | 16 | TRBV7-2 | TGTGCCAGCAGCGCTGGACTAGCGGGATTATGGGAGACCCAGTACTTC | CASSAGLAGLWETQYF
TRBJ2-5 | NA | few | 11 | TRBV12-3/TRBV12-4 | TGTGCCAGCAGTTTTGGCGAGACCCAGTACTTC | CASSFGETQYF
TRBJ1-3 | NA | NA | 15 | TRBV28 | TGTGCCAGCAGCCTCACAGGGAGCTCTGGAAACACCATATATTTT | CASSLTGSSGNTIYF